This is a list of T cell receptor beta chains from one sample in a study of blood T cell repertoires in COVID-19. Profiled with immunoSEQ multiplex PCR; TCRdb holds only in-frame clones, not every one. The data show around 130,000 clones, around 86% seen once. The sample comprised PBMCs or T cells enriched from blood (not recorded which). All receptors come from a man aged 25-40 years who had recovered from COVID-19. The CDR3 runs from the conserved cysteine through the conserved F or W. A D gene is named only where the DNA matches it firmly. Expanded clones are given a class, and other clones once, few, many or no size at all.

D gene | clone size | J gene | V gene | CDR3 protein | CDR3 DNA
NA | NA | TRBJ2-7 | TRBV5-1 | CASSLAGGPGGYEQYF | TGCGCCAGCAGCTTGGCCGGGGGCCCGGGGGGCTACGAGCAGTACTTC
NA | NA | TRBJ1-3 | TRBV18 | CASSQEVSSGNTIYF | TGTGCCAGCTCACAGGAGGTTAGCTCTGGAAACACCATATATTTT
NA | NA | TRBJ2-5 | TRBV12-3/TRBV12-4 | CASSLGLSETQYF | TGTGCCAGCAGTCTTGGACTGAGTGAGACCCAGTACTTC
TRBD2 | few | TRBJ2-1 | TRBV19 | CASSSSGGAAYNEQFF | TGTGCCAGTAGTTCTAGCGGGGGGGCCGCCTACAATGAGCAGTTCTTC
NA | NA | TRBJ2-7 | TRBV5-4 | CASSFWDSLEQYF | TGTGCCAGCAGCTTCTGGGACTCCCTGGAGCAGTACTTC
NA | NA | TRBJ2-7 | TRBV29-1 | CSTVVGGGSRYEQYF | TGCAGCACGGTAGTGGGGGGAGGATCGAGGTACGAGCAGTACTTC
TRBD1 | NA | TRBJ2-7 | TRBV18 | CASSPDRSSYEQYF | TGTGCCAGCTCACCGGACAGGAGCTCCTACGAGCAGTACTTC
TRBD2 | once | TRBJ2-5 | TRBV12-5 | CASGSSGLAGETQYF | TGTGCTAGTGGTTCCTCGGGACTAGCGGGAGAGACCCAGTACTTC
TRBD1 | NA | TRBJ2-1 | TRBV6-4 | CASSDSTGGYNEQFF | TGTGCCAGCAGTGACTCAACAGGGGGCTACAATGAGCAGTTCTTC
NA | once | TRBJ1-1 | TRBV5-6 | CASSLVAENTEAFF | TGTGCCAGCAGCTTGGTTGCAGAGAACACTGAAGCTTTCTTT
TRBD1 | NA | TRBJ1-4 | TRBV5-1 | CASSSQGAIEEKLFF | TGCGCCAGCAGCTCACAGGGGGCAATTGAAGAAAAACTGTTTTTT
TRBD1 | NA | TRBJ2-1 | TRBV5-1 | CASSLEGQGYEQFF | TGCGCCAGCAGCTTGGAGGGACAGGGATATGAGCAGTTCTTC
TRBD2 | NA | TRBJ2-5 | TRBV5-1 | CASSFSSGGVETQYF | TGCGCCAGCAGCTTTAGTAGCGGGGGGGTTGAGACCCAGTACTTC
NA | NA | TRBJ1-1 | TRBV6-1 | CASSEVLGRHGTEAFF | TGTGCCAGCAGTGAAGTACTAGGTCGGCATGGGACTGAAGCTTTCTTT
NA | NA | TRBJ1-2 | TRBV27 | CASSLQGGYGYTF | TGTGCCAGCAGTTTACAGGGAGGCTATGGCTACACCTTC
TRBD1 | NA | TRBJ1-3 | TRBV6-1 | CASSVSAGGRTGGNTIYF | TGTGCCAGCAGTGTATCGGCAGGGGGACGTACAGGTGGAAACACCATATATTTT
NA | NA | TRBJ1-6 | TRBV6-5 | CASSPHDQGSLHF | TGTGCCAGCAGTCCCCACGATCAGGGGTCCCTCCACTTT
NA | NA | TRBJ2-1 | TRBV21-1 | CASSIPDREVLSYNEQFF | TGTGCCAGCAGCATCCCCGACAGGGAGGTTCTTTCCTACAATGAGCAGTTCTTC
TRBD1 | NA | TRBJ1-6 | TRBV18 | CASSPPPGTANSPLHF | TGTGCCAGCTCACCACCGCCCGGGACAGCTAATTCACCCCTCCACTTT
NA | NA | TRBJ1-1 | TRBV19 | CASSGSHRGTEAFF | TGTGCCAGTTCCGGGTCCCATCGTGGAACTGAAGCTTTCTTT
TRBD2 | NA | TRBJ2-5 | TRBV2 | CASSERGDSSLETQYF | TGTGCCAGCAGTGAACGGGGGGACTCGTCATTGGAGACCCAGTACTTC
NA | NA | TRBJ2-7 | TRBV10-3 | CAISESRESYEQYF | TGTGCCATCAGTGAGTCACGAGAATCCTACGAGCAGTACTTC
TRBD2 | NA | TRBJ2-1 | TRBV25-1 | CASSARTSGRGSYNEQFF | TGTGCCAGCAGTGCTAGGACTAGCGGGAGAGGGTCCTACAATGAGCAGTTCTTC
NA | NA | TRBJ2-5 | TRBV11-2 | CASSLDGNPQETQYF | TGTGCCAGCAGCTTAGACGGGAACCCCCAAGAGACCCAGTACTTC
NA | NA | TRBJ2-4 | TRBV2 | CASSGEIGQYF | TGTGCCAGCAGTGGGGAGATAGGTCAGTACTTC
TRBD2 | NA | TRBJ2-1 | TRBV15 | CATKRTASGLNYNEQFF | TGTGCCACCAAAAGGACGGCTAGCGGACTTAACTACAATGAGCAGTTCTTC
TRBD2 | once | TRBJ2-1 | TRBV4-1 | CASSQDMGLAVYNEQFF | TGCGCCAGCAGCCAAGATATGGGACTAGCGGTCTACAATGAGCAGTTCTTC
NA | NA | TRBJ2-7 | TRBV3-1/TRBV3-2 | CASSQDRLAKAYEQYF | TGTGCCAGCAGCCAAGATAGGCTAGCCAAGGCATACGAGCAGTACTTC
NA | NA | TRBJ2-3 | TRBV5-4 | CASSSRGAGDTQYF | TGTGCCAGCAGCTCTCGGGGGGCCGGAGATACGCAGTATTTT
TRBD2 | NA | TRBJ2-5 | TRBV10-3 | CAISESLAGSETQYF | TGTGCCATCAGTGAGTCGTTAGCGGGAAGCGAGACCCAGTACTTC
NA | NA | TRBJ1-1 | TRBV5-5 | CASSLGTSNTEAFF | TGTGCCAGCAGCTTAGGGACAAGTAACACTGAAGCTTTCTTT
NA | NA | TRBJ1-2 | TRBV7-2 | CASSLKTGQRYGYTF | TGTGCCAGCAGCTTAAAGACAGGACAGCGCTATGGCTACACCTTC
NA | NA | TRBJ2-7 | TRBV11-2 | CASSLADEQYF | TGTGCCAGCAGCTTAGCCGACGAGCAGTACTTC
TRBD1 | NA | TRBJ2-1 | TRBV7-3 | CASSKKTGGVWYNEQFF | TGTGCCAGCAGCAAAAAGACAGGGGGCGTTTGGTACAATGAGCAGTTCTTC
TRBD2 | NA | TRBJ2-3 | TRBV24-1 | CATSDGGGGTDTQYF | TGTGCCACCAGTGATGGCGGGGGGGGGACAGATACGCAGTATTTT
NA | NA | TRBJ1-2 | TRBV29-1 | CSDTVNYGYTF | TGCAGCGATACGGTTAACTATGGCTACACCTTC
TRBD1 | NA | TRBJ2-3 | TRBV7-3 | CASSLEGGGADTQYF | TGTGCCAGCAGCTTAGAAGGGGGCGGCGCAGATACGCAGTATTTT
NA | NA | TRBJ2-3 | TRBV11-2 | CASSLALRVPDTQYF | TGTGCCAGCAGCTTGGCATTGAGGGTCCCAGATACGCAGTATTTT
NA | NA | TRBJ1-5 | TRBV19 | CASSRQKDSLLISIYNQPQHF | TGTGCCAGTAGTAGGCAGAAGGACTCCCTTCTAATCTCCATATACAATCAGCCCCAGCATTTT
TRBD2 | NA | TRBJ2-3 | TRBV7-9 | CASSLGLAGGLDTQYF | TGTGCCAGCAGCTTGGGACTAGCGGGGGGACTAGATACGCAGTATTTT